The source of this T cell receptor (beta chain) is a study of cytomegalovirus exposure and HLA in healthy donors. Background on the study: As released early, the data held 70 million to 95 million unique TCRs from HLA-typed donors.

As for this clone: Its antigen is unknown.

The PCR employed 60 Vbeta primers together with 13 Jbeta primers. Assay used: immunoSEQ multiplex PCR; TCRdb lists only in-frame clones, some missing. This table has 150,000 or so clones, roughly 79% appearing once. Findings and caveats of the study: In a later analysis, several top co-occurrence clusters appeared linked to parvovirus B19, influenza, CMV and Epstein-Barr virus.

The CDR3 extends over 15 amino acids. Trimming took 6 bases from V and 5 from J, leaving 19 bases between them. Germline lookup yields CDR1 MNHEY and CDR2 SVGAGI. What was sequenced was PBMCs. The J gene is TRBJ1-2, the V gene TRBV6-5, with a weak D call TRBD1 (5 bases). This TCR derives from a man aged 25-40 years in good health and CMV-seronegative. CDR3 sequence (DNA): TGTGCCAGCAGCCGCGTGGGGCGGGGCGATTATGGCTACACCTTC. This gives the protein CASSRVGRGDYGYTF.